These 27 T cell receptor beta chains were all obtained from the same sample, sequenced in a study of hypomethylating agent response in myelodysplastic syndrome (dated by TCRdb to the early 2020s). Library generation was performed with the immunoSEQ multiplex PCR assay. TCRdb mirrors the immuneACCESS table, restricted to in-frame sequences. Some clones are absent from its copies; in checked studies, under half trace to an unresolved V gene, and the reason for the others is unknown. This sample holds 7,000 or so clones; around nine tenths were observed only once. The ten largest clones add up to roughly 17% of the sample. The sample here was bone marrow, taken before or after starting hypomethylating agent treatment for myelodysplastic syndrome (not recorded which). Receptors originate from a human donor with myelodysplastic syndrome.

The V gene is TRBV28, the J gene TRBJ1-6; D perhaps matches TRBD1 (5 bases). The CDR3 has 17 residues. Germline V gene data show CDR1 as MDHEN and CDR2 as SYDVKM. V shed 6 bases and J shed 5 bases, with 20 bases lying between them. The CDR3 sequence is CASRLERGDSNNSPLHF. The CDR3 coding sequence is TGTGCCAGCAGACTAGAAAGAGGCGACAGTAATAATTCACCCCTCCACTTT.

The chain recombines TRBV2 with TRBJ1-5; maybe TRBD1 (5 bases). This CDR3 has 14 amino acids. Trimming pared 4 bases from V and 1 base from J, leaving 8 bases between. Per germline, CDR1 SNHLY and CDR2 FYNNEI. The CDR3: CASSGRVSNQPQHF. CDR3 nucleotides: TGTGCCAGCAGTGGCAGGGTGAGCAATCAGCCCCAGCATTTT.

The chain links TRBV6-6 to TRBJ1-4; D gene uncertain. Germline loops: CDR1 MNHNY, CDR2 SVGAGI (reference sequence). Trimming removed 3 bases from V and 3 bases from J, with 11 bases in between. This CDR3 is 15 amino acids long. The CDR3 coding sequence is TGTGCCAGCAGTTATCTCGGCACTTCTAATGAAAAACTGTTTTTT. This encodes CASSYLGTSNEKLFF.

This chain uses TRBV6-1 with TRBJ1-1, with D perhaps matching TRBD1 (5 bases). Trimming cost V 2 bases and J 13 bases, with 5 bases left between them. This CDR3 comprises 9 residues. CDR1 MNHNS and CDR2 SASEGT come from the germline V gene. CDR3 sequence (DNA): TGTGCCAGCAGTGAAAGGGGTTTCTTT. It encodes CASSERGFF.

This rearrangement joins TRBV2 to TRBJ1-3; the match to TRBD1 covers 9 bases. Germline trimming cut 4 bases from V and 4 bases from J; bases unmatched to any gene: 8. The V gene's germline CDR1 is SNHLY and CDR2 FYNNEI. This CDR3 is built from 16 residues. This chain's CDR3 is CASSVEGTGSGNTIYF. The CDR3 nucleotides are TGTGCCAGCAGTGTGGAGGGGACAGGGTCAGGAAACACCATATATTTT.

The V and J genes are TRBV11-1 and TRBJ1-1; D gene unclear. CDR1 and CDR2 from the germline V gene are SGHAT and FQDESV (reference sequence). Trimming pared 5 bases from V and 1 base from J, leaving 11 bases between. The CDR3 is 14 residues long. Here the CDR3 reads CASSHWGGNTEAFF. CDR3 nucleotide sequence: TGTGCCAGCAGCCATTGGGGAGGGAACACTGAAGCTTTCTTT.

V gene TRBV4-2 combines with J gene TRBJ1-5, with D unresolved. This CDR3 comprises 15 residues. CDR1 LGHNA and CDR2 YNFKEQ come from the germline V gene. V lost 1 base to trimming and J lost 4 bases, with 11 bases between them. The CDR3 DNA follows: TGTGCCAGCAGCCAAGGACGGGCAGCAAATCAGCCCCAGCATTTT. Encoded protein: CASSQGRAANQPQHF.

The V and J genes are TRBV10-2 and TRBJ1-5, with D possibly matching TRBD1 (5 bases). Trimming left V 0 bases short and J 6 bases short, with 12 bases between. CDR1 WSHSY and CDR2 SAAADI come from the germline V gene. The length of the CDR3 is 15 residues. In DNA, the CDR3 is TGCGCCAGCAGTGAGTCGGGGGGGGATAGTCAGCCCCAGCATTTT. As protein: CASSESGGDSQPQHF.

The chain recombines TRBV7-2 with TRBJ1-1; TRBD1 agrees at 7 bases. The V gene's germline CDR1 is SGHTA and CDR2 FQGNSA. This CDR3 has 16 amino acids. The J segment lost 0 bases and the V segment lost 0 bases, leaving 4 bases of the junction unmatched. The CDR3 nucleotides are TGTGCCAGCAGCTTAGCGGGGACAGCATTGAACACTGAAGCTTTCTTT. This encodes CASSLAGTALNTEAFF.

This clone was seen once. This same CDR3 is encoded by further DNA sequences in the sample. J is TRBJ1-5 and V is TRBV6-5; possibly TRBD1 for D (6 bases). There are 15 residues in the CDR3. Trimming removed 6 bases at V and 0 bases at J, with 12 bases between. Germline V CDR1 and CDR2: MNHEY, SVGAGI. This CDR3 reads CASRPTGFSNQPQHF. The CDR3 region has the DNA TGTGCCAGCAGACCCACAGGGTTTAGCAATCAGCCCCAGCATTTT.

The rearrangement links TRBV20-1 to TRBJ1-4, with D maybe TRBD1 (5 bases). The CDR3 has 11 amino acids. CDR1 and CDR2 from the germline V gene are DFQATT and SNEGSKA (reference sequence). V lost 8 bases and J 4 bases, leaving 8 bases between the germline ends. In DNA form, the CDR3 reads TGCAGTACGGGACTTAATGAAAAACTGTTTTTT. Translated, it gives CSTGLNEKLFF.

The chain joins TRBV5-6 to TRBJ2-5; D perhaps matches TRBD2 (5 bases). With 0 bases removed from V and 8 bases from J, the gap between germline ends came to 14 bases. In germline, CDR1 is SGHDT, CDR2 YYEEEE. CDR3 length: 14 amino acids. Here the CDR3 reads CASSLAVASPTQYF. As DNA, the CDR3 is TGTGCCAGCAGCTTGGCCGTAGCTAGCCCCACCCAGTACTTC.

The sample holds a few counts of this clone. The genes are TRBV6-1 and TRBJ1-2; D remains unclear. Germline lookup yields CDR1 MNHNS and CDR2 SASEGT. The CDR3 is made up of 11 amino acids. The V end lost 4 bases, the J end lost 6 bases, and 6 bases lay between the germline ends. The CDR3, as DNA: TGTGCCAGCAGTGCGGTCCATGGCTACACCTTC. It codes for CASSAVHGYTF.

This clone has just a few counts. Sequence at one end of the junction differs from germline and may be a read error. This chain's CDR3 is CASRLDGQGFGYTF. The DNA for the CDR3 is TGCGCCAGCAGATTGGATGGACAGGGCTTTGGCTACACCTTC. The chain uses TRBV5-1 and TRBJ1-2, with 8 nucleotides matching TRBD1. Germline-derived CDR1 and CDR2 are SGHRS and YFSETQ. The CDR3 covers 14 residues.

The V gene is TRBV10-1, the J gene TRBJ2-1; tentatively, D is TRBD1 (6 bases). Germline loops: CDR1 WNHNN, CDR2 SYGVQD (reference sequence). The CDR3 extends over 14 amino acids. V was cut by 4 bases and J by 5 bases, with 12 bases left in between. CDR3 bases: TGCGCCAGCAGTGGGCTCAAGGGGGACAATGAGCAGTTCTTC. Translating it yields CASSGLKGDNEQFF.

The gene calls are TRBV19 and TRBJ2-1; D gene ambiguous. The CDR3 is 14 residues long. V was clipped by 6 bases and J by 0 bases, with 9 bases between them. The V gene's germline CDR1 is LNHDA and CDR2 SQIVND (reference sequence). The DNA for the CDR3 is TGTGCCAGTAGCCTAGGGTCCTCCTACAATGAGCAGTTCTTC. It codes for CASSLGSSYNEQFF.

The V and J genes are TRBV29-1 and TRBJ2-7; D may be TRBD2 (6 bases). V lost 6 bases and J lost 5, with 20 bases in between. The germline V gene encodes CDR1 SQVTM and CDR2 ANQGSEA. CDR3 size: 14 residues. The CDR3 sequence: CSVDNGGVDNEQYF. CDR3 nucleotide sequence: TGCAGCGTGGATAACGGGGGTGTCGATAACGAGCAGTACTTC.

The CDR3 here is CASSGDTSNEKLFF. DNA for the CDR3: TGTGCCAGCAGTGGAGACACTAGTAATGAAAAACTGTTTTTT. This chain joins TRBV25-1 and TRBJ1-4; no definite D call. Looked up from germline, CDR1 is MGHDK and CDR2 is SYGVNS. V shed 4 bases and J shed 4 bases, with 10 bases lying between them. This CDR3 has 14 residues.

The rearrangement joins TRBV5-1 to TRBJ2-3; 7 bases align to TRBD2. The CDR3 consists of 14 residues. The germline V gene has CDR1 SGHRS and CDR2 YFSETQ. V shed 4 bases, J shed 0 bases, and the junction held 2 bases outside the gene matches. The CDR3 DNA sequence: TGCGCCAGCAGCCGGGGGGATAGCACAGATACGCAGTATTTT. This codes for CASSRGDSTDTQYF.

J is TRBJ2-2 and V is TRBV4-1; 7 bases align to TRBD1. The CDR3 extends over 17 amino acids. V lost 4 bases and J lost 6; bases outside the gene matches: 14. The germline V gene has CDR1 MGHRA and CDR2 YSYEKL. The CDR3 nucleotides read TGCGCCAGCAGCCCTGGCGCTGACGGGACAGTCCCCGGGGAGCTGTTTTTT. Protein: CASSPGADGTVPGELFF.

The V and J genes are TRBV9 and TRBJ1-1; a weak D match, TRBD1 (5 bases). Germline V gives CDR1 SGDLS, CDR2 YYNGEE. The V end lost 2 bases, the J end lost 7 bases, and 15 bases lay between the germline ends. CDR3 length equals 14 residues. The CDR3 DNA reads TGTGCCAGCAGCGTCAGGGATCGGGGTAGTGAAGCTTTCTTT. Protein product: CASSVRDRGSEAFF. Together with reference TRBV9 and TRBJ1-1, the CDR3 gives the full variable domain: DSGVTQTPKHLITATGQRVTLRCSPRSGDLSVYWYQQSLDQGLQFLIQYYNGEERAKGNILERFSAQQFPDLHSELNLSSLELGDSALYFCASSVRDRGSEAFFGQGTRLTVV.

The rearrangement joins TRBV4-2 to TRBJ2-1; 10 bases match TRBD2. With V trimmed by 3 bases and J by 3 bases, 8 bases remained unmatched. Per germline, CDR1 LGHNA and CDR2 YNFKEQ. This CDR3 has 17 residues. CDR3 protein: CASSHPASGGNYNEQFF. CDR3 DNA: TGTGCCAGCAGCCATCCAGCTAGCGGGGGAAACTACAATGAGCAGTTCTTC.

This clone was detected only a few times. V is TRBV9 and J is TRBJ1-6; possibly TRBD1 for D (5 bases). Germline V gene sequence: CDR1 SGDLS, CDR2 YYNGEE. CDR3 size: 14 residues. V was shortened by 3 bases and J by 5 bases, with 9 bases between the two germline ends. CDR3 nucleotides: TGTGCCAGCAGCGCCGGGACCGATAATTCACCCCTCCACTTT. Translating it yields CASSAGTDNSPLHF. Variable domain in full (rest from reference TRBV9 and TRBJ1-6): DSGVTQTPKHLITATGQRVTLRCSPRSGDLSVYWYQQSLDQGLQFLIQYYNGEERAKGNILERFSAQQFPDLHSELNLSSLELGDSALYFCASSAGTDNSPLHFGNGTRLTVT.

The J gene is TRBJ1-1, the V gene TRBV6-1; 9 bases line up with TRBD1. This CDR3 is built from 13 residues. The J segment lost 8 bases and the V segment lost 10 bases, leaving 11 bases of the junction unmatched. CDR1 is MNHNS, CDR2 SASEGT, per germline. CDR3 amino acids: CATLDRGGREAFF. Written as DNA, the CDR3 is TGTGCCACTCTGGACAGGGGCGGTCGCGAAGCTTTCTTT.

V and J are TRBV28 and TRBJ1-2; possibly TRBD1 for D (6 bases). Germline lookup yields CDR1 MDHEN and CDR2 SYDVKM. V was cut by 3 bases and J by 3 bases, with 11 bases left in between. This CDR3 region has 14 residues. The CDR3 loop is CASSFQGLDYGYTF. DNA of the CDR3: TGTGCCAGCAGTTTTCAGGGGTTGGACTATGGCTACACCTTC.

J is TRBJ1-2 and V is TRBV19; the D gene is possibly TRBD1 (6 bases). Trimming pared 4 bases from V and 4 bases from J, leaving 10 bases between. This CDR3 is 13 amino acids long. Germline CDR1 is LNHDA and CDR2 is SQIVND (reference sequence). The DNA of the CDR3 is TGTGCCAGTAGTAACAGGGTTTCCTATGGCTACACCTTC. It specifies CASSNRVSYGYTF. Full variable domain (missing parts from reference TRBV19 and TRBJ1-2): DGGITQSPKYLFRKEGQNVTLSCEQNLNHDAMYWYRQDPGQGLRLIYYSQIVNDFQKGDIAEGYSVSREKKESFPLTVTSAQKNPTAFYLCASSNRVSYGYTFGSGTRLTVV.

This rearrangement joins TRBV4-1 to TRBJ1-6, with 7 bases aligning to TRBD1. V was pared by 4 bases and J by 1 base, with 10 bases of the junction left unmatched. The V gene's germline CDR1 is MGHRA and CDR2 YSYEKL. The CDR3 sequence is 18 residues long. The CDR3, as DNA: TGCGCCAGCAGCCGCGGGGACAGATCCCAATCCTATAATTCACCCCTCCACTTT. Protein product: CASSRGDRSQSYNSPLHF.